This TCR beta chain derives from a study of control samples from healthy donors and cancer patients. Measured with immunoSEQ multiplex PCR; TCRdb has only the in-frame clones, and not every one. Of some 130,000 clones listed, about 95% are singletons. Germline CDR1 reads MNHNS; CDR2 reads SASEGT. The CDR3 totals 14 residues. V was pared by 3 bases and J by 16 bases, with 11 bases of the junction left unmatched. This clonotype was obtained from a man aged 25 to 40 in good health. What was sequenced was blood. The chain is built from TRBV6-1 and TRBJ2-1; 11 nucleotides agree with TRBD2. The CDR3 DNA sequence: TGTGCCAGCAGTGAGATAGCGGGGGGGCCAAGAGTATTCTTC. Its translation: CASSEIAGGPRVFF.